This TCR beta chain was observed in a study of T cell repertoires in cytomegalovirus infection. Across the whole study: Public TCR beta signatures marked donors with CMV infection and the matching HLA. Study results and limitations: The ex vivo response was dominated by HLA-C-restricted CMV-specific TCR beta clonotypes.

Germline loops: CDR1 LGHDT, CDR2 YNNKEL (reference sequence). The CDR3 runs 15 residues. Trimming took 0 bases from V and 3 from J, leaving 12 bases between them. TCRdb analysed the reads with MiXCR anew, one entry per CDR3 protein. This table has approximately 630,000 distinct CDR3 sequences, roughly 24% appearing once. Remarks on this clonotype: Antigen specificity is unknown.

The chain links TRBV3-1 to TRBJ2-7, with a possible D match to TRBD1 (5 bases). Material for sequencing was CD8+ T cells from PBMCs. The receptor comes from a human donor in good health (CMV status not recorded). Some clones in this sample may be carry-over from other donors' samples. The CDR3 DNA sequence: TGTGCCAGCAGCCAAGAACCAGACAGTAACTACGAGCAGTACTTC. Amino acid sequence: CASSQEPDSNYEQYF.